These 19 T cell receptor beta chains came from one sample sequenced in a study of cytomegalovirus exposure and HLA in healthy donors (dated by TCRdb to 2017 to 2019). The library was made by the immunoSEQ multiplex PCR assay. For the multiplex PCR, a mixture combining 60 forward primers for TCR Vbeta segments and 13 reverse primers for TCR Jbeta segments was used. TCRdb carries this immuneACCESS record with in-frame sequences only. Its versions omit some clonotypes, under half of them owing to an unresolved V gene in the studies checked, with the rest unexplained. This sample gives nearly 65,000 clones in total; 73% of them show up just once. 4.5% to 5.5% of the sample rests with the top ten. Sequencing was performed on PBMCs. These receptors were taken from a man aged 45-65 years in good health and CMV-seronegative.

V gene TRBV7-8 combines with J gene TRBJ1-2; the D gene is possibly TRBD1 (6 bases). CDR3 length: 15 amino acids. Trimming pared 0 bases from V and 7 bases from J, leaving 15 bases between. Per the germline V gene, CDR1 is SGHVS and CDR2 is FQNEAQ. The CDR3 is CASSLARGGAGGYTF. As DNA, the CDR3 is TGTGCCAGCAGCTTAGCGAGGGGGGGAGCGGGTGGCTACACCTTC. Full variable domain (missing parts from reference TRBV7-8 and TRBJ1-2): GAGVSQSPRYKVAKRGQDVALRCDPISGHVSLFWYQQALGQGPEFLTYFQNEAQLDKSGLPSDRFFAERPEGSVSTLKIQRTQQEDSAVYLCASSLARGGAGGYTFGSGTRLTVV.

This sequence joins TRBV27 and TRBJ1-2, with D unclear. The ends were cut back, 4 bases at V and 3 bases at J, with 15 bases in the middle. This CDR3 spans 15 amino acids. Germline-derived CDR1 and CDR2 are MNHEY and SMNVEV (reference sequence). The CDR3 reads CASSSSGIGDYGYTF. The DNA for the CDR3 is TGTGCCAGCAGTTCGTCCGGGATCGGGGACTATGGCTACACCTTC.

V usage is TRBV2 and J usage is TRBJ2-7, with D possibly TRBD2 on 6 matching bases. V was pared by 6 bases and J by 4 bases, with 19 bases between. Germline V lookup: CDR1 SNHLY, CDR2 FYNNEI. This CDR3 contains 15 residues. CDR3 DNA sequence: TGTGCCAGCAGCTTGGAGGGTCCTCGGGGGTACGAGCAGTACTTC. Translation: CASSLEGPRGYEQYF.

J is TRBJ1-3 and V is TRBV19; TRBD1 matches 8 bases. V was clipped by 5 bases and J by 4 bases; unmatched bases: 7. The CDR3 sequence is 15 residues long. Germline V gene lookup returns CDR1 LNHDA and CDR2 SQIVND (reference sequence). The CDR3 loop is CASSAGQGDGNTIYF. In nucleotides, the CDR3 is TGTGCCAGTAGTGCAGGACAGGGAGACGGAAACACCATATATTTT.

Points on this clone: Germline is not matched at one junction end, which may reflect a read error. J is TRBJ1-1 and V is TRBV7-9; D not certain. CDR1 is SEHNR and CDR2 is FQNEAQ in the germline V gene (reference sequence). The CDR3 length is 12 residues. The CDR3 sequence: CSSSLYGDEAFF. The CDR3 DNA follows: TGTTCCAGCAGCTTATATGGAGATGAAGCTTTCTTT. The full variable domain, its missing parts supplied by reference TRBV7-9 and TRBJ1-1, is DTGVSQNPRHKITKRGQNVTFRCDPISEHNRLYWYRQTLGQGPEFLTYFQNEAQLEKSRLLSDRFSAERPKGSFSTLEIQRTEQGDSAMYLCSSSLYGDEAFFGQGTRLTVV.

J is TRBJ1-1 and V is TRBV27; D gene ambiguous. The V end was cut by 2 bases, the J end by 11 bases, with 12 bases between. The CDR3 runs 12 residues. The V gene's germline CDR1 is MNHEY and CDR2 SMNVEV (reference sequence). CDR3 sequence (DNA): TGTGCCAGCAGTTTACCAGGAAGGGAGGCTTTCTTT. Translation gives CASSLPGREAFF.

V and J are TRBV27 and TRBJ1-1, with D hard to call. CDR1 and CDR2 from the germline V gene are MNHEY and SMNVEV (reference sequence). This CDR3 is 13 amino acids long. The V and J ends lost 4 bases and 5 bases respectively, with 11 bases between them. CDR3 protein: CASSYSTVTEAFF. The DNA of the CDR3 is TGTGCCAGCAGTTACTCAACCGTTACTGAAGCTTTCTTT.

The chain links TRBV2 to TRBJ2-1; 8 positions match TRBD1. Germline V lookup: CDR1 SNHLY, CDR2 FYNNEI. J was trimmed by 3 bases and V by 7 bases; bases with no gene match: 8. The CDR3 covers 15 residues. CDR3 coding DNA: TGTGCCAGCAAGACAGGGGCCAGTCTCTACAATGAGCAGTTCTTC. Protein sequence: CASKTGASLYNEQFF.

The chain couples TRBV5-4 to TRBJ1-2; D remains unclear. The germline V gene has CDR1 SGHNT and CDR2 YYREEE (reference sequence). The CDR3 has 14 residues. V lost 0 bases, J lost 8 bases, and 14 bases lay in between. CDR3 bases: TGTGCCAGCAGCTTGGCCCGCTCCCCGAGAGGCTACACCTTC. Its protein is CASSLARSPRGYTF.

The chain recombines TRBV9 with TRBJ2-3, with D maybe TRBD1 (5 bases). This CDR3 region has 15 residues. V was cut by 1 base and J by 6 bases, with 15 bases left in between. Germline CDR1 reads SGDLS; CDR2 reads YYNGEE. The CDR3 DNA sequence: TGTGCCAGCAGCGTACTGGGGCTGGGTTCTGATACGCAGTATTTT. It encodes CASSVLGLGSDTQYF.

The CDR3 DNA reads TGCGCCAGCAGCGGGACTAGCGGGGGGTCTGCCGGAGAGACCCAGTACTTC. It yields the protein CASSGTSGGSAGETQYF. The chain has TRBV10-1 and TRBJ2-5; 15 nucleotides match TRBD2. The CDR3 has 17 amino acids. The V and J ends lost 6 bases and 4 bases, in that order; junction bases with no gene match: 9. Germline V gene sequence: CDR1 WNHNN, CDR2 SYGVQD (reference sequence).

On this clone: A junction boundary mismatches the germline segment, possibly from a read error. The CDR3, as DNA: TGCGCCAGCAGTGGGAATAGCGGGGAAGGTCGTATCTTC. This sequence encodes CASSGNSGEGRIF. J is TRBJ2-1 and V is TRBV10-1, with 8 bases fitting TRBD2. Germline assignment: CDR1 WNHNN and CDR2 SYGVQD (reference sequence). The CDR3 covers 13 residues.

As to this clone: The junction departs from germline at one end; a sequencing error may be responsible. The CDR3 loop reads CASSEVAERGSKF. The CDR3 region has the DNA TGTGCCAGCAGTGAAGTGGCGGAACGCGGCAGTAAATTT. The rearrangement uses TRBV2 and TRBJ2-3; no clear D gene. The CDR3 spans 13 residues. CDR1 and CDR2 (germline): SNHLY, FYNNEI.

The CDR3 spells CASSQWGRGVNEQYF. CDR3 coding DNA: TGTGCCAGCAGCCAATGGGGCAGAGGTGTCAACGAGCAGTACTTC. This rearrangement joins TRBV7-9 to TRBJ2-7, with a tentative D call TRBD1 (5 bases). CDR1 and CDR2 (germline): SEHNR, FQNEAQ (reference sequence). Trimming pared 5 bases from V and 5 bases from J, leaving 19 bases between. The CDR3 loop spans 15 amino acids. Full variable domain (outside the CDR3, taken from reference TRBV7-9 and TRBJ2-7): DTGVSQNPRHKITKRGQNVTFRCDPISEHNRLYWYRQTLGQGPEFLTYFQNEAQLEKSRLLSDRFSAERPKGSFSTLEIQRTEQGDSAMYLCASSQWGRGVNEQYFGPGTRLTVT.

This clone came up once. The chain recombines TRBV30 with TRBJ1-6, with TRBD1 as a possible D gene (6 bases). Looked up from germline, CDR1 is GTSNPN and CDR2 is SVGIG (reference sequence). V lost 1 base, J lost 6 bases, and 25 bases lay in between. This CDR3 spans 19 amino acids. The CDR3 region is CAWSEPLSDPTGSNSPLHF. The CDR3 DNA reads TGTGCCTGGAGTGAGCCCTTATCTGACCCGACAGGTTCTAATTCACCCCTCCACTTT.

This clone was counted only a few times. This chain joins TRBV9 and TRBJ1-5; 10 positions match TRBD1. The CDR3 extends over 15 amino acids. The trim removed 0 bases at V and 7 bases at J, leaving 4 bases unmatched. Germline V gene lookup returns CDR1 SGDLS and CDR2 YYNGEE. The CDR3 sequence is CASSVGDRGSQPQHF. CDR3 in DNA: TGTGCCAGCAGCGTAGGGGACAGGGGTTCCCAGCCCCAGCATTTT.

This clone appeared a few times. The gene calls are TRBV30 and TRBJ1-2; D gene ambiguous. The CDR3 covers 11 residues. With 5 bases removed from V and 8 bases from J, the gap between germline ends came to 12 bases. Looked up from germline, CDR1 is GTSNPN and CDR2 is SVGIG (reference sequence). CDR3 region: CAWGPSEGYTF. Here the CDR3 DNA reads TGTGCCTGGGGGCCCTCCGAGGGCTACACCTTC.

J is TRBJ1-2 and V is TRBV11-2, with unresolved D. The CDR3 runs 16 residues. The ends were cut back, 3 bases at V and 8 bases at J, with 22 bases in the middle. Germline loops: CDR1 SGHAT, CDR2 FQNNGV. The DNA of the CDR3 is TGTGCCAGCAGCTTTCGACGGGGAGGGCCAACGGAAGGCTACACCTTC. As protein: CASSFRRGGPTEGYTF.

V gene TRBV9 combines with J gene TRBJ2-1, with 12 bases identical to TRBD2. This CDR3 has 16 amino acids. Unmatched junction bases numbered 4, after V lost 3 bases and J lost 3 bases. The germline gives CDR1 SGDLS, CDR2 YYNGEE. CDR3 amino acids: CASSGLAGGDYNEQFF. The CDR3, as DNA: TGTGCCAGCAGCGGCCTAGCGGGGGGGGACTACAATGAGCAGTTCTTC.